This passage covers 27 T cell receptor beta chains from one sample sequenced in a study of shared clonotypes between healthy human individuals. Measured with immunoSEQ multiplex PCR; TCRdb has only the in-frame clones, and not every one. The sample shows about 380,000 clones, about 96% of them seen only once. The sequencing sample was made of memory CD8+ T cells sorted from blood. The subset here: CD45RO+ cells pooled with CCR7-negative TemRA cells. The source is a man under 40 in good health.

The DNA for the CDR3 is TGTGCCAGTAGTACGACAGGGAGGGAGACCCAGTACTTC. This codes for CASSTTGRETQYF. The genes are TRBV19 and TRBJ2-5; D is perhaps TRBD1 (7 bases). This CDR3 comprises 13 residues. Trimming removed 4 bases from V and 5 bases from J, with 11 bases in between. CDR1 is LNHDA, CDR2 SQIVND, per germline (reference sequence).

CDR3 sequence (DNA): TGTGCCAGCAGACTTCGGGGGGAGCGGTCCTACGAGCAGTACTTC. Translated: CASRLRGERSYEQYF. The J gene is TRBJ2-7, the V gene TRBV6-5; 7 bases are a match to TRBD2. From germline, CDR1 is MNHEY and CDR2 SVGAGI. V lost 6 bases to trimming and J lost 1 base; unmatched junction nucleotides: 9. This CDR3 contains 15 residues.

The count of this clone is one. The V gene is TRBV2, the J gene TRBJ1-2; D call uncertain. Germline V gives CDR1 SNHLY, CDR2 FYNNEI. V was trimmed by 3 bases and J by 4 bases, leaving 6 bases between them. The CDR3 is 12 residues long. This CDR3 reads CASSDSGYGYTF. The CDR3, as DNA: TGTGCCAGCAGTGATTCTGGCTATGGCTACACCTTC.

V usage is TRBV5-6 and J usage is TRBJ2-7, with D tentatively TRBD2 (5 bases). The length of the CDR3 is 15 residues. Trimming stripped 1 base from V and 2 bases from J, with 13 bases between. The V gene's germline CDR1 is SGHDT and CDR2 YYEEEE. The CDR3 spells CASSLSPEGAYEQYF. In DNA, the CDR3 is TGTGCCAGCAGCTTGTCTCCTGAGGGTGCCTACGAGCAGTACTTC.

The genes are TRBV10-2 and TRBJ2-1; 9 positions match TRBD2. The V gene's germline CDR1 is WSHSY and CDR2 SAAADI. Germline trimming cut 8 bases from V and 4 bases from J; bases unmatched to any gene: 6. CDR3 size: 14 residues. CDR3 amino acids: CASEGSGGYNEQFF. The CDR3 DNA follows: TGCGCCAGCGAGGGAAGCGGGGGGTACAATGAGCAGTTCTTC.

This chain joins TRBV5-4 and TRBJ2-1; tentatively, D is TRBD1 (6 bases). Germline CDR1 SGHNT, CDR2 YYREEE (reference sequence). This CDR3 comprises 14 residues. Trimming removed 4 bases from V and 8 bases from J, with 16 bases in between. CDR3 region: CASSGRGKIDEQFF. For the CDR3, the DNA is TGTGCCAGCAGCGGCAGGGGTAAGATAGATGAGCAGTTCTTC.

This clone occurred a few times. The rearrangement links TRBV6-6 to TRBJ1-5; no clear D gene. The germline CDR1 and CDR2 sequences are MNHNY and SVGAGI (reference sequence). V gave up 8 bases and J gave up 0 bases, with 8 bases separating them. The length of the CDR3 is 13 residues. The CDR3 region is CASGRYSNQPQHF. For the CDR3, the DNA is TGTGCCAGCGGTAGATATAGCAATCAGCCCCAGCATTTT.

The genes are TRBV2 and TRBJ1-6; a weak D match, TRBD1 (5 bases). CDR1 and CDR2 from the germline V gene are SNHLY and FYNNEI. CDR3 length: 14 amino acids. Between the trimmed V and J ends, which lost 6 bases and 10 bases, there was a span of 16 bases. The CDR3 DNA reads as TGTGCCAGCAGGCAGGGCGATGGGGGATCACCCCTCCACTTT. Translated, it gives CASRQGDGGSPLHF.

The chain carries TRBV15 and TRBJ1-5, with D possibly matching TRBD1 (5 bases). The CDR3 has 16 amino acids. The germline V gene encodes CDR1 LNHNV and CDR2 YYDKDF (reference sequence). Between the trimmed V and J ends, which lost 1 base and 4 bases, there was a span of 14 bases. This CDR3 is CATSRAPGGVNQPQHF. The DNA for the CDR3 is TGTGCCACCAGCAGAGCCCCGGGGGGGGTGAATCAGCCCCAGCATTTT.

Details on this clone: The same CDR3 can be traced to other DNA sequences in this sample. As DNA, the CDR3 is TGTGCCAGCAGTTTAGGGTTAGGCTACACCTTC. This gives the protein CASSLGLGYTF. The rearrangement joins TRBV28 to TRBJ1-2; D is ambiguous. This CDR3 has 11 amino acids. Germline assignment: CDR1 MDHEN and CDR2 SYDVKM. Trimming removed 2 bases at V and 8 bases at J, with 6 bases between.

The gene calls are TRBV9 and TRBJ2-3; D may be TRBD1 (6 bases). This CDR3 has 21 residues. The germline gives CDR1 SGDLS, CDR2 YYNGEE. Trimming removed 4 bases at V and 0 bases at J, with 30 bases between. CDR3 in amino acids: CASSPTSQGPLGSGSTDTQYF. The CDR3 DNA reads TGTGCCAGCAGCCCTACCAGTCAGGGGCCCTTGGGAAGCGGAAGCACAGATACGCAGTATTTT.

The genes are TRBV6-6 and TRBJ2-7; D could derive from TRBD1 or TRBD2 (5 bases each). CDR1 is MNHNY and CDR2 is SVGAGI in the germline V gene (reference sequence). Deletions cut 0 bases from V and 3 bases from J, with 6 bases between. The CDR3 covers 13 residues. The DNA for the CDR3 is TGTGCCAGCAGTTACTCGGGGGTCTACGAGCAGTACTTC. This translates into CASSYSGVYEQYF.

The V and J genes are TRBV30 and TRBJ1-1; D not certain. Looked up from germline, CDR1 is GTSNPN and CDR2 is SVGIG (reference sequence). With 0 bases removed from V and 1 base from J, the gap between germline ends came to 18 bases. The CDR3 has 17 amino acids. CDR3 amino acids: CAWSVAFRWGRNTEAFF. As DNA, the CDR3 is TGTGCCTGGAGTGTAGCTTTCCGGTGGGGTCGGAACACTGAAGCTTTCTTT.

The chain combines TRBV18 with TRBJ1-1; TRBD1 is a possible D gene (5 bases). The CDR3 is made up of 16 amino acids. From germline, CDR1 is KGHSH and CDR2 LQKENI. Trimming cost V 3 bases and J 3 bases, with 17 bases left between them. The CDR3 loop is CASSPIPPGGYTEAFF. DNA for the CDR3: TGTGCCAGCTCACCCATCCCACCGGGGGGGTACACTGAAGCTTTCTTT.

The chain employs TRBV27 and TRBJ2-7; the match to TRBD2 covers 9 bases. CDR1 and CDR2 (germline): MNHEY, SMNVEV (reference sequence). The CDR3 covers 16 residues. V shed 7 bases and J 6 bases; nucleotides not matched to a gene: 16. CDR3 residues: CASNPCLSGSWVEQYF. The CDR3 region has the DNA TGTGCCAGCAATCCCTGCCTTAGCGGGAGCTGGGTCGAGCAGTACTTC.

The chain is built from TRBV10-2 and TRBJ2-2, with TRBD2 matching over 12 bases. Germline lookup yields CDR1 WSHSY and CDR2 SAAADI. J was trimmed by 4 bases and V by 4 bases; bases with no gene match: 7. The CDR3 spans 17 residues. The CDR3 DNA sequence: TGCGCCAGCAGTGGTCTAGCGGGAGGGCCGACCACCGGGGAGCTGTTTTTT. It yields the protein CASSGLAGGPTTGELFF.

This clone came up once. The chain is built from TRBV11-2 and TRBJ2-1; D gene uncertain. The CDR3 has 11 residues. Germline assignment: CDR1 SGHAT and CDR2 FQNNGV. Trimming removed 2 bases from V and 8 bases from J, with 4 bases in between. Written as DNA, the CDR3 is TGTGCCAGCAGCTTATTCGATGAGCAGTTCTTC. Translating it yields CASSLFDEQFF. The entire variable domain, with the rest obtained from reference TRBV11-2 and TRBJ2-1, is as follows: EAGVAQSPRYKIIEKRQSVAFWCNPISGHATLYWYQQILGQGPKLLIQFQNNGVVDDSQLPKDRFSAERLKGVDSTLKIQPAKLEDSAVYLCASSLFDEQFFGPGTRLTVL.

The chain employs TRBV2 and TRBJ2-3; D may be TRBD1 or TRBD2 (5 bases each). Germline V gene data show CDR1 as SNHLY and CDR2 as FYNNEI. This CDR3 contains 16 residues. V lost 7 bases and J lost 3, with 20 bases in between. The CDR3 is CASIRDRRFPTDTQYF. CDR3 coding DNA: TGTGCCAGCATCAGGGACCGGCGGTTCCCTACAGATACGCAGTATTTT.

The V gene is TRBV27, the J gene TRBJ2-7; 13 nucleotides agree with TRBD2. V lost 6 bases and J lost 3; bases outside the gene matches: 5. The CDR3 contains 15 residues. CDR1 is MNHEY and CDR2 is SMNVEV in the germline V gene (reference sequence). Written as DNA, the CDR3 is TGTGCCAGCAGCCTAGGACTAGCGGGGGTCTACGAGCAGTACTTC. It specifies CASSLGLAGVYEQYF.

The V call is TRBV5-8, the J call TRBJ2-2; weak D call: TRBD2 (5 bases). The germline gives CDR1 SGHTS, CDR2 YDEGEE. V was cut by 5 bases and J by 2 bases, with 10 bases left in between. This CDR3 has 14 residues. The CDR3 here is CASRLLGNTGELFF. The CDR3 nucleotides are TGTGCCAGCAGGCTACTAGGAAACACCGGGGAGCTGTTTTTT.

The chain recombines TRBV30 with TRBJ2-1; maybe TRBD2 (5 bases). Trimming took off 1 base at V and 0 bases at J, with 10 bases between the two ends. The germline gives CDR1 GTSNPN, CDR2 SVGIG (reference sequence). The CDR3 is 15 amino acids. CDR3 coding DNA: TGTGCCTGGAGTGATGGGAGAAGCTCCTACAATGAGCAGTTCTTC. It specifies CAWSDGRSSYNEQFF.

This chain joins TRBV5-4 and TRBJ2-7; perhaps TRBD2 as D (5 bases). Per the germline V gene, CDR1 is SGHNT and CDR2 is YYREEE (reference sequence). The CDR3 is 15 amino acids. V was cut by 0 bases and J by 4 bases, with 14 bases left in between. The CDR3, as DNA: TGTGCCAGCAGCTTGGGAGGGAGAGCTTCATACGAGCAGTACTTC. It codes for CASSLGGRASYEQYF.

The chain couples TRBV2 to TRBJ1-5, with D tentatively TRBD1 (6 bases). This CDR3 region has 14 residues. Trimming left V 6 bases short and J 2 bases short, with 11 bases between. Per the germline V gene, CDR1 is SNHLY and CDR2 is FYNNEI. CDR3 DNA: TGTGCCAGCAGAGACCAGGGGCGCAATCAGCCCCAGCATTTT. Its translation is CASRDQGRNQPQHF.

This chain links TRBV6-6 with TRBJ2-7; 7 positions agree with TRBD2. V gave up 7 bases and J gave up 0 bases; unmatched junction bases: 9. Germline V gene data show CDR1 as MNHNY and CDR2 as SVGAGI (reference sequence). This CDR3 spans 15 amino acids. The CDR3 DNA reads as TGTGCCAGCACGGGAGGTAGTAGCAACTCCTACGAGCAGTACTTC. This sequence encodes CASTGGSSNSYEQYF.

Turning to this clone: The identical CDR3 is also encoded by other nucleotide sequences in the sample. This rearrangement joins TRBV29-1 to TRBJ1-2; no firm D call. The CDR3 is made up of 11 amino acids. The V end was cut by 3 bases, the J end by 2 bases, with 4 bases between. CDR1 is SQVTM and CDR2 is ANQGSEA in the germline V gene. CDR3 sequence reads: CSVDKNYGYTF. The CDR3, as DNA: TGCAGCGTTGACAAAAACTATGGCTACACCTTC. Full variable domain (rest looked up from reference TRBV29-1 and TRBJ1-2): SAVISQKPSRDICQRGTSLTIQCQVDSQVTMMFWYRQQPGQSLTLIATANQGSEATYESGFVIDKFPISRPNLTFSTLTVSNMSPEDSSIYLCSVDKNYGYTFGSGTRLTVV.

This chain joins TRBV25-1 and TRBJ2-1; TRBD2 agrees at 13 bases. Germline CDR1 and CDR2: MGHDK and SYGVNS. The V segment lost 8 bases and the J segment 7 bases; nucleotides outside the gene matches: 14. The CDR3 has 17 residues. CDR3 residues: CASGGLAGHTSGNEQFF. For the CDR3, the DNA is TGTGCCAGCGGGGGACTAGCGGGACATACAAGTGGAAATGAGCAGTTCTTC.

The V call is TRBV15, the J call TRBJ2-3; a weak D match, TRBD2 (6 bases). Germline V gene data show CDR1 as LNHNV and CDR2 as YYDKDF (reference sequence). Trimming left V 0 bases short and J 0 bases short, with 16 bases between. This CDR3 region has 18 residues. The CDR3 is CATSRDRGGDTSTDTQYF. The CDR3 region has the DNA TGTGCCACCAGCAGAGATAGGGGAGGCGACACTAGCACAGATACGCAGTATTTT.